This T cell receptor (beta chain) was observed in a study of tumor-infiltrating lymphocytes in primary liver carcinoma. Co-extracted RNA and DNA came from around 18-30 mg of unsorted bulk tissue. The template, roughly 550 ng total RNA, yielded TCR beta cDNA made with a constant-region primer. What produced the TCR beta libraries was three nested multiplex PCR rounds using slightly modified ARM-PCR. The study ran its first two PCR rounds for roughly 11 cycles each, using TRBV1-TRBV30 forward primers and a C-beta reverse primer. TCRdb ran MiXCR on the multiplex PCR reads and lists one entry per CDR3 protein. The sample contains some 100,000 distinct CDR3 sequences, around 71% of which appear only once. This CDR3 has 16 residues. CDR1 is SGHAT and CDR2 is FQNNGV in the germline V gene. The V end lost 5 bases, the J end lost 2 bases, and 17 bases lay between the germline ends. Findings of the study overall: Tumor-adjacent and tumor-blood pairs displayed less overlap than did pairs of tumor regions.

This clonotype has just one count. Its antigen remains unknown. Sequencing was carried out using liver tumor tissue from sampling region 2. As for subset: tumor region T2, inferior pole. This receptor was identified in an older woman with primary liver carcinoma and hepatitis B virus infection. This chain joins TRBV11-2 and TRBJ2-3; no firm D call. Here the CDR3 reads CASSLGTYAVTDTQYF. In nucleotides, the CDR3 is TGTGCCAGCAGCCTTGGTACCTATGCGGTCACAGATACGCAGTATTTT.